This entry lists 28 T cell receptor beta chains sequenced from one sample in a study of T cells after posttransplantation cyclophosphamide. Busulfan-fludarabine conditioning, marrow transplant, and cyclophosphamide on days +3 and +4 were administered. TCRdb's copy holds only in-frame clones and misses some; the assay was immunoSEQ multiplex PCR. The table has thousands of clones, roughly 75% seen once; the top ten hold 34%. The source material was PBMCs, sampled after allogeneic stem cell transplant with posttransplant cyclophosphamide. The receptor set was obtained from a male patient aged 60 to 75 who received an allogeneic stem cell transplant from an unrelated donor, was CMV-positive, and had no GVHD. Some T cells may be provided by the graft donor.

This clone appeared once. The CDR3 loop is CASSLLSETDTQYF. DNA of the CDR3: TGTGCCAGCAGCTTGTTATCAGAAACAGATACGCAGTATTTT. The chain links TRBV5-5 to TRBJ2-3; D is unresolved. This CDR3 contains 14 residues. Trimming removed 1 base at V and 3 bases at J, with 9 bases between. Germline-derived CDR1 and CDR2 are SGHKS and YYEKEE (reference sequence). Drawing the rest from reference TRBV5-5 and TRBJ2-3, the complete variable domain is DAGVTQSPTHLIKTRGQQVTLRCSPISGHKSVSWYQQVLGQGPQFIFQYYEKEERGRGNFPDRFSARQFPNYSSELNVNALLLGDSALYLCASSLLSETDTQYFGPGTRLTVL.

The chain links TRBV19 to TRBJ1-1; D is uncertain. CDR3 length equals 14 residues. The V and J ends lost 5 bases and 9 bases respectively, with 19 bases between them. Germline CDR1 LNHDA, CDR2 SQIVND (reference sequence). The chain's CDR3 is CASSPGGDLDKAFF. CDR3 coding DNA: TGTGCCAGTAGTCCCGGCGGGGATCTGGATAAAGCTTTCTTT.

This clone is medium-sized in the sample. The chain links TRBV6-6 to TRBJ2-7, with D maybe TRBD1 (6 bases). This CDR3 spans 13 amino acids. Germline CDR1 is MNHNY and CDR2 is SVGAGI (reference sequence). V was shortened by 5 bases and J by 4 bases, with 12 bases between the two germline ends. This chain's CDR3 is CASSTVQGYEQYF. In DNA form, the CDR3 reads TGTGCCAGCAGTACAGTACAGGGTTACGAGCAGTACTTC.

A few counts support this clone. The CDR3 loop is CAAYGTVFYGYTF. DNA of the CDR3: TGTGCCGCCTACGGGACAGTTTTTTATGGCTACACCTTC. The gene calls are TRBV6-6 and TRBJ1-2; TRBD1 aligns across 7 bases. After removal of 11 bases from V and 5 bases from J, the junction contained 11 bases not matched to a gene. This CDR3 is 13 amino acids long. In germline, CDR1 is MNHNY, CDR2 SVGAGI (reference sequence).

This clone was counted between two and nine times. The V call is TRBV6-5, the J call TRBJ2-2; maybe TRBD2 (5 bases). V lost 6 bases and J 3 bases, leaving 14 bases between the germline ends. CDR1 is MNHEY and CDR2 is SVGAGI in the germline V gene. CDR3 size: 15 residues. CDR3 nucleotide sequence: TGTGCCAGCAGCCGCGTCACGGGATACACCGGGGAGCTGTTTTTT. It yields the protein CASSRVTGYTGELFF.

In its sample, this clone was seen once. V gene TRBV6-5 combines with J gene TRBJ2-2, with D hard to call. The CDR3 runs to 13 residues. CDR1 is MNHEY, CDR2 SVGAGI, per germline. The V gene lost 6 bases and the J gene lost 3 bases, with 8 bases spanning the gap. The CDR3 reads CASRNAYTGELFF. The CDR3 nucleotides read TGTGCCAGCAGAAACGCGTACACCGGGGAGCTGTTTTTT.

This clone was found once. J is TRBJ2-5 and V is TRBV5-1; D possibly corresponds to TRBD1 (5 bases). Trimming stripped 0 bases from V and 2 bases from J, with 14 bases between. The CDR3 has 16 amino acids. Germline values: CDR1 SGHRS, CDR2 YFSETQ. The CDR3 nucleotides read TGCGCCAGCAGCTTGGCCGGGCAGGGATCACAAGAGACCCAGTACTTC. Protein: CASSLAGQGSQETQYF.

The chain combines TRBV7-9 with TRBJ2-7; a possible D gene is TRBD1 (6 bases). The germline gives CDR1 SEHNR, CDR2 FQNEAQ (reference sequence). This CDR3 contains 14 residues. Trimming shortened V by 3 bases and J by 3 bases, and 12 bases separated the two germline ends. The CDR3 DNA follows: TGTGCCAGCAGCTTGGGGACAAAATACTACGAGCAGTACTTC. Translation: CASSLGTKYYEQYF.

The rearrangement joins TRBV5-6 to TRBJ2-5; 11 bases align to TRBD2. V was pared by 4 bases and J by 1 base, with 6 bases of the junction left unmatched. Germline V gene lookup returns CDR1 SGHDT and CDR2 YYEEEE. CDR3 length equals 16 residues. CDR3 in DNA: TGTGCCAGCAGCCCCCAACTAGCGGGGGCCCAAGAGACCCAGTACTTC. Translating it yields CASSPQLAGAQETQYF.

The chain carries TRBV28 and TRBJ2-1; weak D call: TRBD1 (5 bases). The CDR3 spans 13 residues. CDR1 is MDHEN, CDR2 SYDVKM, per germline. Deletions cut 6 bases from V and 10 bases from J, with 16 bases between. The CDR3 DNA reads TGTGCCAGCAGGGTGGGGCAGACCGACGAGCAGTTCTTC. Translation: CASRVGQTDEQFF.

This rearrangement joins TRBV6-5 to TRBJ1-3; D call uncertain. The CDR3 is 14 amino acids. The ends were cut back, 8 bases at V and 0 bases at J, with 11 bases in the middle. The germline CDR1 and CDR2 sequences are MNHEY and SVGAGI. CDR3 nucleotide sequence: TGTGCCAGCCCAAAAAGCCGCTCTGGAAACACCATATATTTT. Residues: CASPKSRSGNTIYF.

V is TRBV11-2 and J is TRBJ2-1, with TRBD1 matching 9 bases. Per germline, CDR1 SGHAT and CDR2 FQNNGV. The CDR3 spans 15 residues. V dropped 4 bases and J dropped 3; count of bases not matched to a gene: 4. CDR3: CASSSGQGFYNEQFF. The CDR3 DNA sequence: TGTGCCAGCAGCTCGGGACAGGGATTCTACAATGAGCAGTTCTTC.

This clone was seen a few times. The chain employs TRBV5-5 and TRBJ2-3; D is uncertain. CDR1 and CDR2 (germline): SGHKS, YYEKEE (reference sequence). The CDR3 is 15 amino acids. The germline V and J ends were trimmed by 2 bases and 2 bases, with 12 bases remaining between them. CDR3 amino acids: CASSLNPSITDTQYF. CDR3 in DNA: TGTGCCAGCAGCTTAAACCCCTCTATCACAGATACGCAGTATTTT. Based on the CDR3 plus reference TRBV5-5 and TRBJ2-3, the full variable domain is DAGVTQSPTHLIKTRGQQVTLRCSPISGHKSVSWYQQVLGQGPQFIFQYYEKEERGRGNFPDRFSARQFPNYSSELNVNALLLGDSALYLCASSLNPSITDTQYFGPGTRLTVL.

This clone was picked up a small number of times. The chain employs TRBV28 and TRBJ1-1, with unresolved D. The CDR3 has 16 residues. The germline V gene encodes CDR1 MDHEN and CDR2 SYDVKM. Trimming stripped 6 bases from V and 0 bases from J, with 17 bases between. The chain's CDR3 is CASRSRQINMNTEAFF. For the CDR3, the DNA is TGTGCCAGCAGGTCCCGACAAATTAACATGAACACTGAAGCTTTCTTT.

This clone was seen a few times. The chain joins TRBV5-1 to TRBJ2-2, with 10 bases lining up with TRBD2. V lost 4 bases and J lost 4; bases outside the gene matches: 10. This CDR3 comprises 17 residues. Germline V lookup: CDR1 SGHRS, CDR2 YFSETQ. DNA of the CDR3: TGCGCCAGCAGCCCCGGTCCGGGACTAGCGCTCACCGGGGAGCTGTTTTTT. It codes for CASSPGPGLALTGELFF.

V gene TRBV7-6 combines with J gene TRBJ2-2; weak D call: TRBD1 (5 bases). Germline CDR1 is SGHVS and CDR2 is FNYEAQ. The CDR3 loop spans 13 amino acids. Trimming shortened V by 5 bases and J by 7 bases, and 11 bases separated the two germline ends. CDR3 protein: CASSPIRGGELFF. CDR3 bases: TGTGCCAGCAGCCCCATTAGGGGCGGGGAGCTGTTTTTT.

This sequence joins TRBV19 and TRBJ1-1; TRBD1 matches at 8 bases. V gave up 5 bases and J gave up 5 bases; unmatched junction bases: 7. Germline V gene lookup returns CDR1 LNHDA and CDR2 SQIVND (reference sequence). CDR3 length equals 14 residues. The CDR3 sequence: CASSFDRGGTEAFF. As DNA, the CDR3 is TGTGCCAGTAGTTTCGACAGGGGTGGGACTGAAGCTTTCTTT.

The chain links TRBV7-2 to TRBJ1-4, with 9 bases identical to TRBD1. CDR1 SGHTA and CDR2 FQGNSA come from the germline V gene. The CDR3 runs 18 residues. V lost 1 base and J lost 3; bases outside the gene matches: 9. The CDR3 DNA reads as TGTGCCAGCAGCTTAGGGGGGAGGACAGGGGCGGCTAATGAAAAACTGTTTTTT. It yields the protein CASSLGGRTGAANEKLFF.

As for this clone: Compared with germline, one end of the junction differs, possibly owing to a read error. The chain recombines TRBV30 with TRBJ2-7; tentatively, D is TRBD2 (6 bases). From germline, CDR1 is GTSNPN and CDR2 SVGIG (reference sequence). The CDR3 runs to 13 residues. CDR3: CAWSRDLLGEQYF. CDR3 nucleotides: TGTGCCTGGAGTCGGGACTTGTTAGGCGAGCAATACTTC.

This clone was picked up a small number of times. This sequence joins TRBV15 and TRBJ2-1; TRBD2 agrees at 7 bases. The germline gives CDR1 LNHNV, CDR2 YYDKDF (reference sequence). The junction had 13 bases not matched to a gene; V was cut back by 2 bases and J by 0 bases. The CDR3 consists of 19 residues. The CDR3 loop is CATSRPVGGFQSSYNEQFF. Written as DNA, the CDR3 is TGTGCCACCAGCAGACCTGTGGGAGGGTTCCAGAGCTCCTACAATGAGCAGTTCTTC.

This clone showed up just a few times. The genes are TRBV7-2 and TRBJ2-2; 7 nucleotides agree with TRBD2. V dropped 2 bases and J dropped 7; count of bases not matched to a gene: 4. The V gene's germline CDR1 is SGHTA and CDR2 FQGNSA. The CDR3 covers 14 residues. CDR3 nucleotide sequence: TGTGCCAGCAGCTTAATGGGGAGGGACGGGGAGCTGTTTTTT. Translation: CASSLMGRDGELFF. The full variable domain, with the rest looked up from reference TRBV7-2 and TRBJ2-2, is GAGVSQSPSNKVTEKGKDVELRCDPISGHTALYWYRQSLGQGLEFLIYFQGNSAPDKSGLPSDRFSAERTGGSVSTLTIQRTQQEDSAVYLCASSLMGRDGELFFGEGSRLTVL.

V and J are TRBV4-1 and TRBJ2-2; no reliable D call. V was pared by 4 bases and J by 6 bases, with 6 bases between. CDR3 length: 12 residues. Germline lookup yields CDR1 MGHRA and CDR2 YSYEKL. CDR3 residues: CASSPISGELFF. CDR3 bases: TGCGCCAGCAGCCCTATATCCGGGGAGCTGTTTTTT.

The chain combines TRBV18 with TRBJ2-1; 7 bases agree with TRBD2. The CDR3 loop spans 14 amino acids. Germline CDR1 KGHSH, CDR2 LQKENI. V lost 3 bases to trimming and J lost 4 bases; unmatched junction nucleotides: 3. CDR3 residues: CASSPQRGYNEQFF. The CDR3 coding sequence is TGTGCCAGCTCACCTCAGCGGGGTTACAATGAGCAGTTCTTC.

This rearrangement joins TRBV18 to TRBJ2-3; D may be TRBD1 (6 bases). The germline V gene has CDR1 KGHSH and CDR2 LQKENI. The CDR3 has 15 amino acids. Trimming pared 5 bases from V and 2 bases from J, leaving 14 bases between. The CDR3 DNA sequence: TGTGCCAGCTCAGGGGGCGCATTGGACACAGATACGCAGTATTTT. The encoded protein is CASSGGALDTDTQYF.

The chain combines TRBV21-1 with TRBJ2-1; the table calls TRBD2, which could not be checked here. TRBV21-1 is annotated as a pseudogene. CDR3 length equals 18 residues. CDR3 loop: CASSKAEDSGGESNEQFF. The CDR3 DNA reads TGTGCCAGCAGCAAAGCCGAGGATAGCGGGGGGGAATCGAATGAGCAGTTCTTC.

The chain links TRBV7-2 to TRBJ2-7; possible D gene TRBD1, 6 bases. The germline V gene encodes CDR1 SGHTA and CDR2 FQGNSA. CDR3 length: 13 residues. Trimming removed 1 base from V and 3 bases from J, with 7 bases in between. Here the CDR3 DNA reads TGTGCCAGCAGCTTAGGGGGGCACTACGAGCAGTACTTC. The encoded protein is CASSLGGHYEQYF.

The rearrangement uses TRBV18 and TRBJ2-1, with 11 bases aligning to TRBD2. The CDR3 covers 15 residues. Germline V gene data show CDR1 as KGHSH and CDR2 as LQKENI. V was pared by 3 bases and J by 10 bases, with 8 bases of the junction left unmatched. CDR3 sequence reads: CASSPPGTSGLEQFF. For the CDR3, the DNA is TGTGCCAGCTCACCCCCCGGGACTAGCGGCCTGGAGCAGTTCTTC.

The chain combines TRBV6-1 with TRBJ2-3, with TRBD2 as a possible D gene (6 bases). The V gene lost 7 bases and the J gene lost 2 bases, with 10 bases spanning the gap. Germline V gene lookup returns CDR1 MNHNS and CDR2 SASEGT. CDR3 length equals 13 residues. In nucleotides, the CDR3 is TGTGCCAGCACCACTAGCTTCACAGATACGCAGTATTTT. Translation: CASTTSFTDTQYF.